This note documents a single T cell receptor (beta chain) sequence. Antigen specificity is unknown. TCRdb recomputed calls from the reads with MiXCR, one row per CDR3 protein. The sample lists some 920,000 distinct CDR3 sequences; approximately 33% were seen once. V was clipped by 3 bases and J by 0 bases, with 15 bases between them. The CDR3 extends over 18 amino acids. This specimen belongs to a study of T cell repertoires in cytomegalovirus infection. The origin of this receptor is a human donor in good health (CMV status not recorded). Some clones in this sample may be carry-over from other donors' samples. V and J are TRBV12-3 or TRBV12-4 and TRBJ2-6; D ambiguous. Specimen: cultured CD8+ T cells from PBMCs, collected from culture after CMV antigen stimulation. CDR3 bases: TGTGCCAGCAGTTTTTTTATCCCTTCCAGCTCTGGGGCCAACGTCCTGACTTTC. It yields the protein CASSFFIPSSSGANVLTF.